This T cell receptor (beta chain) was identified during a study of T cells in Graves' hyperthyroidism and ophthalmopathy. Patients were excluded for uncontrolled infection, other autoimmune disease, pregnancy or lactation. The CDR3 totals 13 residues. The V gene's germline CDR1 is MGHRA and CDR2 YSYEKL. To note about this clonotype: An end of the junction does not agree with germline; a read error may underlie this.

There were TCR beta CDR3 regions amplified from RNA transcripts. The primer set for the first-round RT-PCR of the TCR CDR3 was HTBI. TCRdb ran MiXCR on the multiplex PCR reads and lists one entry per CDR3 protein. In the table there are about 510,000 distinct CDR3 sequences, over 35% of which are singletons. This TCR was recovered from an adult woman with Graves' disease, either hyperthyroidism or ophthalmopathy (not recorded which). The genes are TRBV4-1 and TRBJ1-2; TRBD1 might be the D (6 bases). Sequencing used peripheral blood or thyroid tissue (not recorded which). CDR3 loop: CASSLGQRNGYTF. The CDR3 coding sequence is TGTGCCAGCAGCTTAGGACAGAGAAATGGCTACACCTTC.